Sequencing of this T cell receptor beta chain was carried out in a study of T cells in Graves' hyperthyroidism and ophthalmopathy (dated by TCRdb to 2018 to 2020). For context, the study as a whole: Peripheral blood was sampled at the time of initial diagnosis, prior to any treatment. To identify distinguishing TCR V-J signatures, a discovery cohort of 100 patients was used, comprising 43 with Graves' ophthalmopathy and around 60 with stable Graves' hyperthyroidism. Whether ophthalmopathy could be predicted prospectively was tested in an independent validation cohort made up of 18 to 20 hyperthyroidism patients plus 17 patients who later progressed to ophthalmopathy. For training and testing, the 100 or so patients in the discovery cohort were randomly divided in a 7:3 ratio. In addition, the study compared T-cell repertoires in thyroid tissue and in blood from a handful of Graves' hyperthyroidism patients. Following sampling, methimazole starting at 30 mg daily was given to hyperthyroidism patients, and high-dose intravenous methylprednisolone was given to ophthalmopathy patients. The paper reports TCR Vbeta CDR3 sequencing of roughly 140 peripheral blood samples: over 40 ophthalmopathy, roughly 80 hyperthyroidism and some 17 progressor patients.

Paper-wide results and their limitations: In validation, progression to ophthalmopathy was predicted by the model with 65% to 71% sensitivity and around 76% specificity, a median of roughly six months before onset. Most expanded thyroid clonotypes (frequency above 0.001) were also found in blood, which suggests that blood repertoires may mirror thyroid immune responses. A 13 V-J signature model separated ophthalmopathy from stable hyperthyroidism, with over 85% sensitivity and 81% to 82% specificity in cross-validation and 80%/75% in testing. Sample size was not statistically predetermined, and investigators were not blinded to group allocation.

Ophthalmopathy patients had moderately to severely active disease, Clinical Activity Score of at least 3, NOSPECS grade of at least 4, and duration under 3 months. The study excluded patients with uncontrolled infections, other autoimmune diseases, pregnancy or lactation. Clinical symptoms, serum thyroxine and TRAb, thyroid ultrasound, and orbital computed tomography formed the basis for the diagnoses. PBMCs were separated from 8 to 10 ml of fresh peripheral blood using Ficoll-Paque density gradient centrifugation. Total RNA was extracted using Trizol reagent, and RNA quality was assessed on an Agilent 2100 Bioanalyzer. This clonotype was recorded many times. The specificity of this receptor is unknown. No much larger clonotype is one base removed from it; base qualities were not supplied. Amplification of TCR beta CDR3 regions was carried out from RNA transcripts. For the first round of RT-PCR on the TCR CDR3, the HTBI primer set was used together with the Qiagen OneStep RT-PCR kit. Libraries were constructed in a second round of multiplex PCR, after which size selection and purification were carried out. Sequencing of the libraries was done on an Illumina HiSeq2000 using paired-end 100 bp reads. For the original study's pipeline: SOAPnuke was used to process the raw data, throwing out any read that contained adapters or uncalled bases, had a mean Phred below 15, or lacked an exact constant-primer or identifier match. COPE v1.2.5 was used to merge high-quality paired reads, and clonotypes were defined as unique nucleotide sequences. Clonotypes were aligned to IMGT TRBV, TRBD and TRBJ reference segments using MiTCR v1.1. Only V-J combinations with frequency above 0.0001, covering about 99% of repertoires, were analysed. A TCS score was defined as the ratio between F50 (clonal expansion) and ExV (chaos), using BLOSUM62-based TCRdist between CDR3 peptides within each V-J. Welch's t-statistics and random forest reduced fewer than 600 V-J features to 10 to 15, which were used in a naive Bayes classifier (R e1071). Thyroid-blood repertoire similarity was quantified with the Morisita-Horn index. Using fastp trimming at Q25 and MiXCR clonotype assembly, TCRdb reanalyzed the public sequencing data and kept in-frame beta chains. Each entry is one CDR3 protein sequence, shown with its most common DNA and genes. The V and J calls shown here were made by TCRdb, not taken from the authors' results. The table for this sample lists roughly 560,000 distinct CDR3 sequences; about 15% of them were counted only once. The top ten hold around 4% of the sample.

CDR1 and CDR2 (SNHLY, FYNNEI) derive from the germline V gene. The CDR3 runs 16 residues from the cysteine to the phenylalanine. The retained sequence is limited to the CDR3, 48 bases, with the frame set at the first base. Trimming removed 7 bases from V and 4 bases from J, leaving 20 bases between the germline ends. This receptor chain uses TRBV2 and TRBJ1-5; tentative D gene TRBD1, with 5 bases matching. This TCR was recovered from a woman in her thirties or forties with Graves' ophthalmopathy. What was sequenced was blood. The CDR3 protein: CASTGGRLTPNQPQHF. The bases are TGTGCCAGCACGGGGGGGAGATTAACCCCTAATCAGCCCCAGCATTTT.